The 8 T cell receptor beta chains in this list originate from one sample, sequenced in a study of T cell responses to AZD1222 COVID-19 vaccine. Produced via immunoSEQ multiplex PCR; TCRdb's table is partial and in-frame only. The table includes approximately 190,000 clones, more than 75% detected once. The material was peripheral blood, obtained on day 0 of MenACWY control vaccination. All receptors come from an adult in good health.

The chain combines TRBV28 with TRBJ1-4; possible D gene TRBD1, 5 bases. Trimming pared 9 bases from V and 3 bases from J, leaving 20 bases between. CDR1 is MDHEN, CDR2 SYDVKM, per germline. The CDR3 runs to 16 residues. In nucleotides, the CDR3 is TGTGCCAGTCTGTCTAGAGGGGAACTGGCTAATGAAAAACTGTTTTTT. Its translation is CASLSRGELANEKLFF.

The J gene is TRBJ1-1, the V gene TRBV5-5, with D uncertain. This CDR3 is 14 amino acids long. Trimming shortened V by 0 bases and J by 4 bases, and 10 bases separated the two germline ends. Germline V gene sequence: CDR1 SGHKS, CDR2 YYEKEE (reference sequence). CDR3 region: CASSLEFGVTEAFF. CDR3 coding DNA: TGTGCCAGCAGCTTGGAATTTGGCGTCACTGAAGCTTTCTTT.

The J gene is TRBJ2-3, the V gene TRBV28, with D possibly matching TRBD2 (6 bases). Between the trimmed V and J ends, which lost 8 bases and 4 bases, there was a span of 13 bases. Looked up from germline, CDR1 is MDHEN and CDR2 is SYDVKM. This CDR3 region has 13 residues. CDR3 sequence reads: CASGTVIADTQYF. The CDR3 DNA follows: TGTGCCAGCGGGACTGTGATAGCAGATACGCAGTATTTT.

The rearrangement uses TRBV2 and TRBJ2-3, with TRBD1 identical over 12 bases. Looked up from germline, CDR1 is SNHLY and CDR2 is FYNNEI. The V segment lost 9 bases and the J segment 2 bases; nucleotides outside the gene matches: 12. This CDR3 is built from 17 residues. As DNA, the CDR3 is TGTGCCAGTTCCCGGGACAGGGGGCGGATTATCACAGATACGCAGTATTTT. Amino acids: CASSRDRGRIITDTQYF.

The rearrangement links TRBV19 to TRBJ1-5, with a tentative D call TRBD1 (5 bases). Germline V gives CDR1 LNHDA, CDR2 SQIVND (reference sequence). This CDR3 comprises 14 residues. Trimming stripped 8 bases from V and 3 bases from J, with 14 bases between. The CDR3 loop reads CASGWWGFNQPQHF. The CDR3, as DNA: TGTGCCAGTGGCTGGTGGGGGTTCAATCAGCCCCAGCATTTT. Based on the CDR3 plus reference TRBV19 and TRBJ1-5, the full variable domain is DGGITQSPKYLFRKEGQNVTLSCEQNLNHDAMYWYRQDPGQGLRLIYYSQIVNDFQKGDIAEGYSVSREKKESFPLTVTSAQKNPTAFYLCASGWWGFNQPQHFGDGTRLSIL.

The gene calls are TRBV9 and TRBJ2-7, with D hard to call. Germline lookup yields CDR1 SGDLS and CDR2 YYNGEE. V was cut by 0 bases and J by 6 bases, with 13 bases left in between. This CDR3 region has 14 residues. CDR3 sequence (DNA): TGTGCCAGCAGCGTAGGCTTTACGGATCTCGAGCAGTACTTC. Its translation is CASSVGFTDLEQYF.

The CDR3 here is CASRRESTDTQYF. In DNA, the CDR3 is TGTGCCAGCAGGAGAGAGAGCACAGATACGCAGTATTTT. V gene TRBV6-5 combines with J gene TRBJ2-3; D call uncertain. The germline gives CDR1 MNHEY, CDR2 SVGAGI. V was trimmed by 6 bases and J by 0 bases, leaving 7 bases between them. CDR3 length: 13 residues.

The genes are TRBV7-3 and TRBJ1-2; tentative D call: TRBD1 (5 bases). Trimming took off 4 bases at V and 5 bases at J, with 11 bases between the two ends. Germline V lookup: CDR1 SGHTA, CDR2 FQGTGA. The CDR3 is 13 residues long. The CDR3 nucleotides are TGTGCCAGCAGCTACGGGACGGATTATGGCTACACCTTC. The encoded protein is CASSYGTDYGYTF.